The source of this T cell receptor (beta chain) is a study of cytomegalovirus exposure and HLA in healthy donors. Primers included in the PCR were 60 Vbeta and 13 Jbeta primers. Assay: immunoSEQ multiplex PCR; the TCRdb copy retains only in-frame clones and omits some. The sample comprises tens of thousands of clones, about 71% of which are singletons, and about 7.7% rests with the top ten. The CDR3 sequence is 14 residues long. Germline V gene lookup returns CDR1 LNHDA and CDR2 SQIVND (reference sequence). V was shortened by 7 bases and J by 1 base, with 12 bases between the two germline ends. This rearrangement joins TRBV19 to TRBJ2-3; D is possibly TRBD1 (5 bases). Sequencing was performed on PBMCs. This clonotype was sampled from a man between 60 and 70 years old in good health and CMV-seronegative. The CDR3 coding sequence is TGTGCCAGTACCCAGGGATGGGGCACAGATACGCAGTATTTT. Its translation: CASTQGWGTDTQYF.